This entry concerns a single TCR beta chain. The antigen remains unidentified. These data originate in a study of PD-1 blockade in classical Hodgkin lymphoma. Points from the study as a whole: Causes of the repertoire differences remain undefined, possibly disease activity or prior therapy. Significantly greater TCR diversity emerged by C4D1 in CD4+ cells but not CD8+ cells.

TCRdb keeps only in-frame clones here, not all; method: immunoSEQ multiplex PCR. The sample has about 27,000 clones, around 72% seen once; the top ten hold roughly 3.4%. Germline CDR1 reads MNHEY; CDR2 reads SMNVEV (reference sequence). This CDR3 region has 17 residues. Between the trimmed V and J ends, which lost 1 base and 10 bases, there was a span of 25 bases. Indicated time point: cycle 4 day 1 (C4D1), after more than five weeks of nivolumab. Every one of the patients relapsed after autologous stem cell transplantation (brentuximab vedotin exposure was variable). The TCR comes from a human donor with classical Hodgkin lymphoma. The V call is TRBV27, the J call TRBJ1-1, with unresolved D. The source material was peripheral blood mononuclear cells (PBMCs), sampled before the fourth cycle of nivolumab. CDR3 nucleotides: TGTGCCAGCAGTTTATACCCCGTTCGGCAACCGAACAAGGGAGCTTTCTTT. Translating gives CASSLYPVRQPNKGAFF.